The 21 T cell receptor beta chains below were found in one sample sequenced in a study of OX40 agonist ivuxolimab in advanced cancers. Repertoires were generated with immunoSEQ multiplex PCR, while TCRdb's copy carries only in-frame clones and drops some. In the table there are about 53,000 clones, around nine tenths of which are singletons. Source: CD4+ or CD8+ T cells sorted from blood, taken in a trial of the OX40 agonist ivuxolimab. The receptors shown here come from an adult with an advanced solid tumor such as melanoma, head and neck, liver or kidney cancer.

V gene TRBV19 combines with J gene TRBJ1-2, with D possibly TRBD1 on 5 matching bases. With 10 bases removed from V and 1 base from J, the gap between germline ends came to 16 bases. The CDR3 runs to 14 residues. Germline V gives CDR1 LNHDA, CDR2 SQIVND (reference sequence). Written as DNA, the CDR3 is TGTGCCACGAGCGGGAGGGGAAGTAACTATGGCTACACCTTC. Protein: CATSGRGSNYGYTF. The complete variable domain, with remaining parts taken from reference TRBV19 and TRBJ1-2, reads DGGITQSPKYLFRKEGQNVTLSCEQNLNHDAMYWYRQDPGQGLRLIYYSQIVNDFQKGDIAEGYSVSREKKESFPLTVTSAQKNPTAFYLCATSGRGSNYGYTFGSGTRLTVV.

This CDR3 is CASSFGGTTYEQYF. The CDR3 region has the DNA TGTGCCAGCAGCTTTGGGGGGACAACCTACGAGCAGTACTTC. V usage is TRBV9 and J usage is TRBJ2-7, with D possibly being TRBD1 or TRBD2 (6 bases each). The germline V and J ends were trimmed by 4 bases and 2 bases, with 13 bases remaining between them. This CDR3 is 14 amino acids long. Germline V CDR1 and CDR2: SGDLS, YYNGEE.

This rearrangement joins TRBV9 to TRBJ2-2; D remains ambiguous. The V end lost 0 bases, the J end lost 0 bases, and 6 bases lay between the germline ends. Per the germline V gene, CDR1 is SGDLS and CDR2 is YYNGEE. The CDR3 has 15 residues. Here the CDR3 DNA reads TGTGCCAGCAGCGTAGCCCTAACGAACACCGGGGAGCTGTTTTTT. Its translation is CASSVALTNTGELFF.

The J gene is TRBJ1-1, the V gene TRBV6-5, with D perhaps matching TRBD1 (6 bases). Germline CDR1 MNHEY, CDR2 SVGAGI. The CDR3 extends over 14 amino acids. V lost 5 bases to trimming and J lost 1 base, with 11 bases between them. Here the CDR3 DNA reads TGTGCCAGCAGTGAACAGGGACCGAACACTGAAGCTTTCTTT. Encoded protein: CASSEQGPNTEAFF.

The chain carries TRBV19 and TRBJ2-1, with 13 bases aligning to TRBD2. Trimming cost V 0 bases and J 8 bases; bases outside gene matches: 7. The CDR3 spans 17 residues. Germline V gives CDR1 LNHDA, CDR2 SQIVND (reference sequence). CDR3 DNA: TGTGCCAGTAGTATAGATCACAGGACTAGCGGGAGCGATGAGCAGTTCTTC. Translation: CASSIDHRTSGSDEQFF. Drawing the rest from reference TRBV19 and TRBJ2-1, the complete variable domain is DGGITQSPKYLFRKEGQNVTLSCEQNLNHDAMYWYRQDPGQGLRLIYYSQIVNDFQKGDIAEGYSVSREKKESFPLTVTSAQKNPTAFYLCASSIDHRTSGSDEQFFGPGTRLTVL.

This chain links TRBV18 with TRBJ1-4; unclear D gene. The length of the CDR3 is 14 residues. V lost 3 bases, J lost 5 bases, and 10 bases lay in between. Germline V gene data show CDR1 as KGHSH and CDR2 as LQKENI. The CDR3 coding sequence is TGTGCCAGCTCACCTAACACCGGGAATGAAAAACTGTTTTTT. Encoded protein: CASSPNTGNEKLFF.

V usage is TRBV18 and J usage is TRBJ2-5, with D possibly matching TRBD2 (5 bases). This CDR3 has 13 residues. V shed 3 bases and J shed 6 bases, with 11 bases lying between them. In germline, CDR1 is KGHSH, CDR2 LQKENI. As DNA, the CDR3 is TGTGCCAGCTCACCCGGCCGGGATCAGACCCAGTACTTC. Amino acid sequence: CASSPGRDQTQYF.

The chain couples TRBV29-1 to TRBJ2-1; D is possibly TRBD2 (6 bases). Looked up from germline, CDR1 is SQVTM and CDR2 is ANQGSEA. This CDR3 spans 13 amino acids. V lost 7 bases, J lost 2 bases, and 12 bases lay in between. CDR3 protein: CSAAVAAYNEQFF. CDR3 in DNA: TGCAGCGCTGCGGTAGCGGCCTACAATGAGCAGTTCTTC.

The chain is built from TRBV30 and TRBJ2-5; tentatively, D is TRBD1 or TRBD2 (5 bases each). Trimming shortened V by 2 bases and J by 4 bases, and 14 bases separated the two germline ends. This CDR3 comprises 14 residues. The germline V gene has CDR1 GTSNPN and CDR2 SVGIG (reference sequence). The DNA of the CDR3 is TGTGCCTGGAGTCCCCTACGGGGCCGAGAGACCCAGTACTTC. Its protein is CAWSPLRGRETQYF.

This chain joins TRBV11-2 and TRBJ2-3, with a possible D match to TRBD2 (5 bases). This CDR3 has 14 residues. The germline V gene encodes CDR1 SGHAT and CDR2 FQNNGV. V shed 5 bases and J shed 6 bases, with 15 bases lying between them. The CDR3, as DNA: TGTGCCAGCAGCCAGATGGCTTCGGGGGATACGCAGTATTTT. It codes for CASSQMASGDTQYF. The whole variable domain, filled in from reference TRBV11-2 and TRBJ2-3, reads EAGVAQSPRYKIIEKRQSVAFWCNPISGHATLYWYQQILGQGPKLLIQFQNNGVVDDSQLPKDRFSAERLKGVDSTLKIQPAKLEDSAVYLCASSQMASGDTQYFGPGTRLTVL.

The chain has TRBV6-4 and TRBJ1-2; no clear D gene. The V gene lost 0 bases and the J gene lost 6 bases, with 11 bases spanning the gap. This CDR3 region has 14 residues. Germline V gene data show CDR1 as MRHNA and CDR2 as SNTAGT. The CDR3 spells CASSDSQKKNGYTF. The CDR3 nucleotides read TGTGCCAGCAGTGACTCGCAGAAGAAGAATGGCTACACCTTC.

The chain is built from TRBV4-1 and TRBJ2-5; D perhaps matches TRBD1 (5 bases). V was clipped by 1 base and J by 5 bases, with 11 bases between them. From germline, CDR1 is MGHRA and CDR2 YSYEKL. The CDR3 extends over 14 amino acids. CDR3 sequence reads: CASSQGQPGETQYF. The CDR3 DNA reads as TGCGCCAGCAGCCAAGGACAGCCTGGGGAGACCCAGTACTTC.

The V call is TRBV5-1, the J call TRBJ1-1; the D gene is possibly TRBD1 (5 bases). Trimming took 5 bases from V and 0 from J, leaving 14 bases between them. CDR1 is SGHRS, CDR2 YFSETQ, per germline. This CDR3 spans 15 amino acids. The CDR3 nucleotides are TGCGCCAGCAGGAGGGGAGACGACATGAACACTGAAGCTTTCTTT. Its protein is CASRRGDDMNTEAFF.

J is TRBJ2-7 and V is TRBV6-6; D possibly corresponds to TRBD1 (5 bases). Trimming cost V 8 bases and J 2 bases, with 10 bases left between them. From germline, CDR1 is MNHNY and CDR2 SVGAGI (reference sequence). The CDR3 spans 12 residues. The CDR3 loop reads CASWGPTYEQYF. The CDR3 bases are TGTGCCAGCTGGGGCCCGACCTACGAGCAGTACTTC.

The chain is built from TRBV10-3 and TRBJ2-5, with D perhaps TRBD1 (5 bases). CDR3 size: 14 residues. The V end lost 2 bases, the J end lost 2 bases, and 9 bases lay between the germline ends. Germline-derived CDR1 and CDR2 are ENHRY and SYGVKD. The CDR3 sequence: CAISEVAGQETQYF. CDR3 nucleotides: TGTGCCATCAGTGAGGTCGCAGGGCAAGAGACCCAGTACTTC.

This chain joins TRBV19 and TRBJ2-1; 11 bases fit TRBD2. V shed 5 bases, J shed 4 bases, and the junction held 10 bases outside the gene matches. The CDR3 has 17 residues. Per the germline V gene, CDR1 is LNHDA and CDR2 is SQIVND (reference sequence). The CDR3 bases are TGTGCCAGTAGTCCACTATCAGGGACTAGCGGATACAATGAGCAGTTCTTC. This sequence encodes CASSPLSGTSGYNEQFF.

This clone was observed once. The chain couples TRBV5-4 to TRBJ1-2; no reliable D call. The germline V gene has CDR1 SGHNT and CDR2 YYREEE (reference sequence). The CDR3 is 13 amino acids. The V gene lost 3 bases and the J gene lost 2 bases, with 8 bases spanning the gap. The CDR3 here is CASSSDVNYGYTF. The CDR3 DNA is TGTGCCAGCAGCTCAGACGTCAACTATGGCTACACCTTC.

This rearrangement joins TRBV12-5 to TRBJ1-1; perhaps TRBD1 as D (5 bases). The germline CDR1 and CDR2 sequences are LGHNT and FRNRAP. V was trimmed by 0 bases and J by 0 bases, leaving 11 bases between them. The CDR3 extends over 16 amino acids. The DNA of the CDR3 is TGTGCTAGTGGTTTGGTACTCGGGGGGATGAACACTGAAGCTTTCTTT. Its protein product is CASGLVLGGMNTEAFF.

The chain employs TRBV18 and TRBJ2-1; D call uncertain. V gave up 2 bases and J gave up 9 bases, with 8 bases separating them. The CDR3 contains 12 residues. From germline, CDR1 is KGHSH and CDR2 LQKENI. The CDR3 DNA sequence: TGTGCCAGCTCACCAGCCTCAGGTGAGCAGTTCTTC. It translates to CASSPASGEQFF.

The chain recombines TRBV5-6 with TRBJ1-2; a possible D gene is TRBD1 (5 bases). Trimming cost V 4 bases and J 4 bases, with 17 bases left between them. The germline gives CDR1 SGHDT, CDR2 YYEEEE. This CDR3 region has 15 residues. The CDR3 protein is CASSPGGEASYGYTF. The DNA for the CDR3 is TGTGCCAGCAGCCCTGGAGGGGAGGCCAGCTATGGCTACACCTTC.

This rearrangement joins TRBV7-2 to TRBJ1-6; the D gene is possibly TRBD1 (6 bases). Trimming removed 1 base at V and 6 bases at J, with 10 bases between. The germline V gene has CDR1 SGHTA and CDR2 FQGNSA. The CDR3 extends over 15 amino acids. The CDR3 protein is CASSLVGTSNSPLHF. CDR3 sequence (DNA): TGTGCCAGCAGCTTAGTCGGGACATCTAATTCACCCCTCCACTTT.